This TCR beta chain derives from a study of PD-1 blockade in classical Hodgkin lymphoma. Study overall: Nivolumab 3 mg/kg was given intravenously every 2 weeks. Findings and limits, study-wide: Relapsed/refractory patients reportedly had the lowest baseline TCR diversity, below newly diagnosed patients, who were below healthy donors. Prior to therapy, complete responders displayed diversity much like that of newly diagnosed patients.

Clones were sequenced by immunoSEQ multiplex PCR, and TCRdb holds only the in-frame ones, with some missing. Seen here are 95,000 to 100,000 clones, about 89% observed once, and the top ten hold around 6.6%. All the patients suffered relapse after autologous stem cell transplantation, and brentuximab vedotin exposure differed. The CDR3 totals 16 residues. Germline CDR1 is SGHRS and CDR2 is YFSETQ. J gave up 5 bases and V 1 base, and 9 bases lay outside the gene matches. A word on this clone: Antigen specificity is unknown.

The V and J genes are TRBV5-1 and TRBJ1-2; 9 bases line up with TRBD1. The receptor comes from a human donor with classical Hodgkin lymphoma. This material consisted of peripheral blood mononuclear cells (PBMCs), taken before the second cycle of nivolumab. This chain's CDR3 is CASSLTQTGTGYGYTF. As DNA, the CDR3 is TGCGCCAGCAGCTTGACTCAAACCGGGACAGGGTATGGCTACACCTTC.